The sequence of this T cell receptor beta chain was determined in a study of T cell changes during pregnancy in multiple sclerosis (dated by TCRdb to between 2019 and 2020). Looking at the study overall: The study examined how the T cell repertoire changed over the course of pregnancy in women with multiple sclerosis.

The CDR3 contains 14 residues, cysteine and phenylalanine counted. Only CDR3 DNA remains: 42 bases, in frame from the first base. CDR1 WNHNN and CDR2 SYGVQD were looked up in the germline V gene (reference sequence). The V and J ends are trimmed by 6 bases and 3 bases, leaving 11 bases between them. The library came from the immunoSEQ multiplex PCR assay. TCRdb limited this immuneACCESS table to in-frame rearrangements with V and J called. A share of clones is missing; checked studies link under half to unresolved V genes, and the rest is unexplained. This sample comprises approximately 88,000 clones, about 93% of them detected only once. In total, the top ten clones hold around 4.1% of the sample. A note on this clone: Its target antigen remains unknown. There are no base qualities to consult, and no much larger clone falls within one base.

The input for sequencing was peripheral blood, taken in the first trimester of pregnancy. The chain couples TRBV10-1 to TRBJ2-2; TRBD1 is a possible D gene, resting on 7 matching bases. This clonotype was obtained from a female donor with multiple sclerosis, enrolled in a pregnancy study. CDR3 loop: CASRPRGDTGELFF. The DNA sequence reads TGCGCCAGCAGGCCCAGGGGGGACACCGGGGAGCTGTTTTTT.